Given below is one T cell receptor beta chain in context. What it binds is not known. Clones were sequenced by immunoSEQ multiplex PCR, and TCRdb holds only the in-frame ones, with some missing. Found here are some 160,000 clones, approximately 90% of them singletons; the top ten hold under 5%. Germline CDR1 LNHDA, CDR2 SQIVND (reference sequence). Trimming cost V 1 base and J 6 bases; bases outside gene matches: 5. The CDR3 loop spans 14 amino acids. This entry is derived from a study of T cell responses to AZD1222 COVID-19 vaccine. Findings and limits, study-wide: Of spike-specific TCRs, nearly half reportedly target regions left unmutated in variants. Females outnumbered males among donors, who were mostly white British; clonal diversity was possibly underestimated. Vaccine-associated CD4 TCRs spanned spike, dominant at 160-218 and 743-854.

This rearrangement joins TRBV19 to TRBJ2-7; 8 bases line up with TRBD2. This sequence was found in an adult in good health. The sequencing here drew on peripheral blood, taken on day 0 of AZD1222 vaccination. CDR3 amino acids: CASSIAGLVSEQYF. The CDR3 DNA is TGTGCCAGTAGTATAGCGGGACTAGTTAGCGAGCAGTACTTC. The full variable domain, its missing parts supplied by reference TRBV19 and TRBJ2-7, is DGGITQSPKYLFRKEGQNVTLSCEQNLNHDAMYWYRQDPGQGLRLIYYSQIVNDFQKGDIAEGYSVSREKKESFPLTVTSAQKNPTAFYLCASSIAGLVSEQYFGPGTRLTVT.